These T cell receptor beta chains were read from a single sample in a study of control samples from healthy donors and cancer patients. Assay: immunoSEQ multiplex PCR; the TCRdb copy retains only in-frame clones and omits some. In the table there are 100,000 to 150,000 clones, around nine tenths of which are singletons. Sequences were obtained from blood. These TCRs come from a man aged 35-49 years in good health. Both conserved end residues are part of each CDR3. The D gene is left open where the match is weak. Part of the rows lack a size; the others show once, few, many or a class for expanded clones.

TRBV5-6	-	TRBJ2-5	14	-	TGTGCCAGCAGCTTTTGGCAGACCCAAGAGACCCAGTACTTC	CASSFWQTQETQYF
TRBV3-1/TRBV3-2	-	TRBJ2-3	15	-	TGTGCCAGCAGCCAAGACACGCTAGGTTCAGATACGCAGTATTTT	CASSQDTLGSDTQYF
TRBV5-5	-	TRBJ2-5	16	TRBD1	TGTGCCAGCAGCCTCGGGACAGGGGGCGGCCAAGTGACCCAGTACTTC	CASSLGTGGGQVTQYF
TRBV4-2	-	TRBJ2-5	16	-	TGTGCCAGCAGCCAAGGATCAGCGGACCGTCAAGAGACCCAGTACTTC	CASSQGSADRQETQYF
TRBV9	-	TRBJ2-7	15	TRBD2	TGTGCCAGCAGCGTAGGATCCAGCGGGGGTCGAGAGCAGTACTTC	CASSVGSSGGREQYF
TRBV9	-	TRBJ1-1	14	-	TGTGCCAGCAGCGTAGCGGGAGGGTACACTGAAGCTTTCTTT	CASSVAGGYTEAFF
TRBV5-1	-	TRBJ2-6	15	-	TGCGCCACCACCCCCCACTTGCAAGGGGCCAACGTCCTGACTTTC	CATTPHLQGANVLTF
TRBV5-8	-	TRBJ1-3	15	-	TGTGCCAGCAGACAATTGGGACACTCGGAAGACACCATATATTTT	CASRQLGHSEDTIYF
TRBV10-1	-	TRBJ1-3	14	-	TGCGCCAGCAGTGACAGAAGCTCTGGAAACACCATATATTTT	CASSDRSSGNTIYF
TRBV7-9	-	TRBJ2-7	15	-	TGTGCCAGCAGCTTAGGGGGAGTCAGATCCTACGAGCAGTACTTC	CASSLGGVRSYEQYF
TRBV7-9	-	TRBJ2-7	17	TRBD1	TGTGCCAGCAGCCCGCCCGTTGGGACAGCCTCCCCCTACGAGCAGTACTTC	CASSPPVGTASPYEQYF
TRBV14	once	TRBJ1-2	12	-	TGTGCCAGCAGCCCCATCCTATATGGCCACACCTTC	CASSPILYGHTF
TRBV4-1	-	TRBJ1-4	16	TRBD1	TGCGCCAGCAGCCAGCCGGGACAGGGACAGAGTGAAAAACTGTTTTTT	CASSQPGQGQSEKLFF
TRBV3-1/TRBV3-2	-	TRBJ2-3	15	TRBD1	TGTGCCAGCAGCCCACGGACAGGAGAAACAGATACGCAGTATTTT	CASSPRTGETDTQYF
TRBV7-2	-	TRBJ2-1	16	TRBD1	TGTGCCAGCAGCGATCATGTAGGGGGCCTAGGTAATGAGCAGTTCTTC	CASSDHVGGLGNEQFF
TRBV30	-	TRBJ1-6	13	-	TGTGCCTTGGGACGACCGTATAATTCACCCCTCCACTTT	CALGRPYNSPLHF
TRBV7-8	-	TRBJ2-7	12	-	TGTGCCAGCAGCCCTTCCCTTGGGGAGCAGTACTTC	CASSPSLGEQYF
TRBV13	-	TRBJ2-1	15	-	TGTGCCAGCAGCCCCCCCGGGGGCGAGGTTGGTGAGCAGTTCTTC	CASSPPGGEVGEQFF
TRBV6-6	-	TRBJ2-1	13	-	TGTGCCAGCAGTCACCCGCCGGACCGGATCTGGTTCTTC	CASSHPPDRIWFF
TRBV6-1	-	TRBJ1-2	15	TRBD1	TGTGCCAGCAGTGATGAACGAAGGGGGCACTATGGCTACACCTTC	CASSDERRGHYGYTF
TRBV10-3	-	TRBJ1-5	13	-	TGTGCCATCACTGAGGACACAAATCAGCCCCAGCATTTT	CAITEDTNQPQHF
TRBV19	-	TRBJ2-7	15	TRBD2	TGTGCCAGTAGTGCTAGCGGGGGAAGCTCCTACGAGCAGTACTTC	CASSASGGSSYEQYF
TRBV7-9	few	TRBJ1-1	15	-	TGTGCCAGCAGCACCCAGGGAGGCGGGGGGACTGAAGCTTTCTTT	CASSTQGGGGTEAFF
TRBV5-6	few	TRBJ1-1	13	-	TGTGCCAGCAGCTTAGGTCCTCGTCCTGAAGCTTTCTTT	CASSLGPRPEAFF
TRBV27	once	TRBJ2-2	12	-	TGTGCCAGCAGTTTATTAACCGGGGAGCTGTTTTTT	CASSLLTGELFF
TRBV24-1	once	TRBJ2-3	14	TRBD1	TGTGCCACCCAGAGAGGGGGCTTCACAGATACGCAGTATTTT	CATQRGGFTDTQYF
TRBV7-9	-	TRBJ2-7	13	TRBD1	TGTGCCAGCAGCTTAAGGACAGGGACCGAGCAGTACTTC	CASSLRTGTEQYF
TRBV9	-	TRBJ2-5	14	TRBD1	TGTGCCAGCAGCCCGCGACAGGGCCGGGGGACCCAGTACTTC	CASSPRQGRGTQYF